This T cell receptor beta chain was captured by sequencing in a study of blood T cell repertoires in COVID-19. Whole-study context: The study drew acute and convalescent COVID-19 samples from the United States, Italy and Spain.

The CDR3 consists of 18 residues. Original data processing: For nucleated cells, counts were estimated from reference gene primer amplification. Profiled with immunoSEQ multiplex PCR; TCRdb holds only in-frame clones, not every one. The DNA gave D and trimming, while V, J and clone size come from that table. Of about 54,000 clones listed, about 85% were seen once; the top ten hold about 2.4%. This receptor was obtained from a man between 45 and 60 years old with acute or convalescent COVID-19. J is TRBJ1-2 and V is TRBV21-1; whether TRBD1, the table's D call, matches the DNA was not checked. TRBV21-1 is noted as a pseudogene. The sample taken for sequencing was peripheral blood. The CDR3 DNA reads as TGTGCCAGCAGCCTGGCGTCCCCTTCCCAGGGATCGAGCGATGGCTACACCTTC. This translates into CASSLASPSQGSSDGYTF.